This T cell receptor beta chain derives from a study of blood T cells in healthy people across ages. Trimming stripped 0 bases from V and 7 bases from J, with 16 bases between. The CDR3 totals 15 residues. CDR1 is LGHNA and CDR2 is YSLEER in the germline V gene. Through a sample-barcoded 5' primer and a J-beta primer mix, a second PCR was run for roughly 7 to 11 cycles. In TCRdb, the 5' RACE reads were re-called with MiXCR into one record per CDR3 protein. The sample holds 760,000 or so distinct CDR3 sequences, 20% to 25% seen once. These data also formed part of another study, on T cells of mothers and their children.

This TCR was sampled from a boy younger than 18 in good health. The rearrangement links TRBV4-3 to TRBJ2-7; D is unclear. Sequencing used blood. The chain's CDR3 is CASSQDRSLLLEQYF. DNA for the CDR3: TGCGCCAGCAGCCAAGATCGGAGTCTCCTCCTGGAGCAGTACTTC.